The 30 T cell receptor beta chains reported below all come from one sample, sequenced in a study of T cell repertoires in ileal Crohn's disease. Profiled with immunoSEQ multiplex PCR; TCRdb holds only in-frame clones, not every one. This sample has some 15,000 clones; less than 65% occur once, and the top ten carry around 6.3%. Sequencing input: ileal tissue. The source of these receptors is an adult with Crohn's disease.

The chain is built from TRBV18 and TRBJ2-5, with D tentatively TRBD2 (7 bases). CDR3 size: 13 residues. Germline CDR1 and CDR2: KGHSH and LQKENI. Trimming removed 4 bases at V and 4 bases at J, with 10 bases between. In nucleotides, the CDR3 is TGTGCCAGCTCACAGGGAGGGGGAGAGACCCAGTACTTC. This codes for CASSQGGGETQYF.

V usage is TRBV11-2 and J usage is TRBJ2-3, with 11 positions matching TRBD2. Germline V lookup: CDR1 SGHAT, CDR2 FQNNGV. The V segment lost 5 bases and the J segment 7 bases; nucleotides outside the gene matches: 5. The CDR3 spans 14 residues. The CDR3, as DNA: TGTGCCAGCAGCACACTAGCGGGAGCATATACGCAGTATTTT. Protein: CASSTLAGAYTQYF.

V and J are TRBV28 and TRBJ1-2, with D uncertain. Germline V gene lookup returns CDR1 MDHEN and CDR2 SYDVKM. V lost 5 bases and J lost 0, with 7 bases in between. The CDR3 totals 13 residues. The CDR3 here is CASSLRANYGYTF. The CDR3 bases are TGTGCCAGCAGTCTTCGGGCTAACTATGGCTACACCTTC.

This clone was observed a few times. This rearrangement joins TRBV7-9 to TRBJ1-3; 7 bases align to TRBD1. The CDR3 sequence is 14 residues long. Germline-derived CDR1 and CDR2 are SEHNR and FQNEAQ (reference sequence). J lost 4 bases, V lost 5 bases, and 5 bases had no gene match. The CDR3 reads CASSTLTGGNTIYF. The CDR3 DNA follows: TGTGCCAGCAGCACCTTGACAGGGGGAAACACCATATATTTT.

The J gene is TRBJ1-1, the V gene TRBV29-1; TRBD1 aligns across 10 bases. CDR1 is SQVTM and CDR2 is ANQGSEA in the germline V gene. V lost 6 bases to trimming and J lost 4 bases; unmatched junction nucleotides: 5. This CDR3 comprises 13 residues. The CDR3 nucleotides are TGCAGCGTCGCCAGGACAGGGGGCACTGAAGCTTTCTTT. Protein: CSVARTGGTEAFF.

This clone showed up just a few times. The V gene is TRBV7-2, the J gene TRBJ2-3; 9 bases map to TRBD1. The CDR3 runs to 17 residues. Losses at the gene ends were 2 bases for V and 1 base for J; bases not matched to a gene: 7. The germline CDR1 and CDR2 sequences are SGHTA and FQGNSA. The CDR3 loop reads CASSLNLRTGGTDTQYF. The CDR3 DNA sequence: TGTGCCAGCAGCTTAAACTTGCGGACAGGGGGCACAGATACGCAGTATTTT.

Notes on this clone: The same CDR3 arises from other DNA sequences in this sample as well. The chain has TRBV7-9 and TRBJ1-3; no definite D call. The ends were cut back, 0 bases at V and 2 bases at J, with 5 bases in the middle. Germline-derived CDR1 and CDR2 are SEHNR and FQNEAQ (reference sequence). The CDR3 is 14 residues long. The DNA for the CDR3 is TGTGCCAGCAGCTTAGCCGGGACTGGAAACACCATATATTTT. Its translation is CASSLAGTGNTIYF.

This rearrangement joins TRBV28 to TRBJ1-5, with TRBD1 as a possible D gene (5 bases). V was cut by 7 bases and J by 6 bases, with 19 bases left in between. The CDR3 spans 15 residues. Germline V gene lookup returns CDR1 MDHEN and CDR2 SYDVKM. CDR3 protein: CASTTRGSDSQPQHF. CDR3 coding DNA: TGTGCCAGCACCACTCGGGGGAGCGACAGTCAGCCCCAGCATTTT.

This sequence joins TRBV6-1 and TRBJ2-1, with 9 bases identical to TRBD2. This CDR3 spans 15 amino acids. Germline V gene sequence: CDR1 MNHNS, CDR2 SASEGT. The J segment lost 5 bases and the V segment lost 4 bases, leaving 6 bases of the junction unmatched. CDR3 residues: CASSVETSGNNEQFF. The CDR3 DNA sequence: TGTGCCAGCAGTGTTGAGACTAGCGGTAACAATGAGCAGTTCTTC.

This clone was observed a handful of times. V and J are TRBV6-6 and TRBJ2-5, with D possibly TRBD2 on 6 matching bases. This CDR3 is built from 12 residues. Trimming took 8 bases from V and 2 from J, leaving 9 bases between them. Germline CDR1 reads MNHNY; CDR2 reads SVGAGI (reference sequence). The CDR3 loop is CASSRGQETQYF. CDR3 nucleotides: TGTGCCAGCTCTCGGGGGCAAGAGACCCAGTACTTC.

As for this clone: A read error may produce the germline difference seen at one junction end. This chain links TRBV7-7 with TRBJ2-2; 11 bases are a match to TRBD2. Per the germline V gene, CDR1 is SSHAT and CDR2 is FNYEAQ (reference sequence). CDR3 length: 16 amino acids. The CDR3 nucleotides are TGTGCTAGCAGCCCTTATAGCGGGAGGGCCACCGGGGAGCTGTTTTTT. Translating gives CASSPYSGRATGELFF.

This clone was counted between two and nine times. The CDR3 DNA sequence: TGTGCCAGCAGCCCAGGACGGACTCGGGAGACCCAGTACTTC. Its translation: CASSPGRTRETQYF. The chain uses TRBV7-9 and TRBJ2-5; D may be TRBD2 (5 bases). The CDR3 extends over 14 amino acids. Germline CDR1 SEHNR, CDR2 FQNEAQ (reference sequence). Deletions cut 5 bases from V and 5 bases from J, with 15 bases between.

By sample share, this clone is medium-sized. The chain carries TRBV5-4 and TRBJ1-2, with D possibly being TRBD1 (6 bases). Germline CDR1 SGHNT, CDR2 YYREEE (reference sequence). The CDR3 runs to 13 residues. V lost 0 bases and J 7 bases, leaving 10 bases between the germline ends. The DNA for the CDR3 is TGTGCCAGCAGCTTGGGGGGGCGGCGTGGCTACACCTTC. Amino acids: CASSLGGRRGYTF. Supplemented by reference TRBV5-4 and TRBJ1-2, the full variable domain reads ETGVTQSPTHLIKTRGQQVTLRCSSQSGHNTVSWYQQALGQGPQFIFQYYREEENGRGNFPPRFSGLQFPNYSSELNVNALELDDSALYLCASSLGGRRGYTFGSGTRLTVV.

V and J are TRBV9 and TRBJ2-7; no clear D gene. The CDR3 has 15 amino acids. The germline V gene has CDR1 SGDLS and CDR2 YYNGEE. Trimming removed 1 base at V and 2 bases at J, with 13 bases between. For the CDR3, the DNA is TGTGCCAGCAGCGTATCTCCGGGTCCCCCCTACGAGCAGTACTTC. It translates to CASSVSPGPPYEQYF.

This chain links TRBV5-1 with TRBJ1-2, with a weak D call TRBD1 (6 bases). The CDR3 totals 13 residues. Trimming shortened V by 2 bases and J by 8 bases, and 13 bases separated the two germline ends. CDR1 is SGHRS, CDR2 YFSETQ, per germline. The CDR3 DNA reads TGCGCCAGCAGCTTCGACAGGAAAAGCGGCTACACCTTC. This encodes CASSFDRKSGYTF.

The chain uses TRBV9 and TRBJ1-3; 7 bases map to TRBD1. The trim removed 5 bases at V and 2 bases at J, leaving 1 base unmatched. Germline lookup yields CDR1 SGDLS and CDR2 YYNGEE. This CDR3 has 13 residues. The CDR3 coding sequence is TGTGCCAGCAGTGGGACAGCTGGAAACACCATATATTTT. Its protein product is CASSGTAGNTIYF.

The genes are TRBV7-2 and TRBJ2-1; no firm D call. This CDR3 contains 17 residues. Germline V gene lookup returns CDR1 SGHTA and CDR2 FQGNSA. V lost 1 base and J lost 0, with 13 bases in between. For the CDR3, the DNA is TGTGCCAGCAGCTTAGGCTTACCCTTGAGCTCCTACAATGAGCAGTTCTTC. It specifies CASSLGLPLSSYNEQFF.

In this sample, this clone turned up once. This chain joins TRBV6-5 and TRBJ2-2, with 7 bases identical to TRBD1. This CDR3 contains 14 residues. The germline V gene has CDR1 MNHEY and CDR2 SVGAGI. V was clipped by 8 bases and J by 3 bases; unmatched bases: 6. In DNA form, the CDR3 reads TGTGCCAGCTCATACAGGGGTTACACCGGGGAGCTGTTTTTT. Residues: CASSYRGYTGELFF.

This CDR3 reads CAISESGGELFF. The CDR3 DNA follows: TGTGCCATCAGTGAGTCCGGCGGGGAGCTGTTTTTT. V and J are TRBV10-3 and TRBJ2-2, with unresolved D. Trimming cost V 0 bases and J 7 bases, with 3 bases left between them. CDR3 length: 12 residues. Germline V CDR1 and CDR2: ENHRY, SYGVKD.

The chain carries TRBV7-2 and TRBJ1-2, with 9 bases identical to TRBD1. CDR3 length: 15 amino acids. Germline-derived CDR1 and CDR2 are SGHTA and FQGNSA. J was trimmed by 7 bases and V by 3 bases; bases with no gene match: 9. Here the CDR3 reads CASSFGTGITGGYTF. DNA for the CDR3: TGTGCCAGCAGCTTTGGGACAGGGATTACGGGTGGCTACACCTTC.

J is TRBJ2-3 and V is TRBV6-1; 7 bases are a match to TRBD2. Germline V gene lookup returns CDR1 MNHNS and CDR2 SASEGT. This CDR3 spans 13 amino acids. V lost 4 bases and J lost 4; bases outside the gene matches: 2. CDR3 amino acids: CASSGGRADTQYF. DNA for the CDR3: TGTGCCAGCAGTGGGGGGAGGGCAGATACGCAGTATTTT.

The chain links TRBV28 to TRBJ1-1; TRBD1 aligns across 10 bases. The CDR3 is made up of 15 amino acids. Trimming at V came to 0 bases and at J to 3 bases, leaving 1 base not matched to a gene. Germline CDR1 reads MDHEN; CDR2 reads SYDVKM. Written as DNA, the CDR3 is TGTGCCAGCAGTTTATGGGACAGGGGGGACACTGAAGCTTTCTTT. Its protein product is CASSLWDRGDTEAFF.

This clone occurred a few times. The chain employs TRBV15 and TRBJ1-1; 8 positions match TRBD1. This CDR3 region has 17 residues. Germline CDR1 and CDR2: LNHNV and YYDKDF (reference sequence). Trimming at V came to 3 bases and at J to 4 bases, leaving 13 bases not matched to a gene. The CDR3 coding sequence is TGTGCCACCAGCAGTCGGAAGGCAGGGGGCTTGGGCACTGAAGCTTTCTTT. Its translation: CATSSRKAGGLGTEAFF.

This rearrangement joins TRBV28 to TRBJ1-5, with 7 bases identical to TRBD1. Germline CDR1 MDHEN, CDR2 SYDVKM. V dropped 6 bases and J dropped 2; count of bases not matched to a gene: 7. The CDR3 covers 15 residues. CDR3 bases: TGTGCCAGCAGGCGACAGGGATTTGGCAATCAGCCCCAGCATTTT. Protein sequence: CASRRQGFGNQPQHF.

As for this clone: One end of the junction is discordant with germline, which a read error may explain. The gene calls are TRBV27 and TRBJ2-2; 7 bases align to TRBD2. This CDR3 has 18 residues. The germline V gene encodes CDR1 MNHEY and CDR2 SMNVEV (reference sequence). CDR3 protein: CASSSLFLAELNTGELLF. DNA of the CDR3: TGTGCCAGCAGTTCCTTATTTCTAGCGGAGTTAAACACCGGGGAGCTGCTTTTT.

This clone was seen only once. The V and J genes are TRBV5-4 and TRBJ2-1; TRBD2 aligns across 8 bases. Germline V gives CDR1 SGHNT, CDR2 YYREEE (reference sequence). The CDR3 runs 15 residues. With V trimmed by 5 bases and J by 6 bases, 10 bases remained unmatched. CDR3 nucleotides: TGTGCCAGCAGTTTCCCGGGGGGGAATCCCAATGAGCAGTTCTTC. Its translation: CASSFPGGNPNEQFF.

The chain carries TRBV2 and TRBJ2-3; TRBD1 is a possible D gene (6 bases). The germline V gene encodes CDR1 SNHLY and CDR2 FYNNEI. The CDR3 length is 14 residues. V lost 6 bases and J lost 6, with 16 bases in between. The chain's CDR3 is CASRVQGSSDTQYF. Written as DNA, the CDR3 is TGTGCCAGCAGGGTACAGGGTTCCTCGGATACGCAGTATTTT.

The chain carries TRBV9 and TRBJ2-1, with D possibly TRBD2 on 6 matching bases. Germline values: CDR1 SGDLS, CDR2 YYNGEE. Trimming pared 0 bases from V and 7 bases from J, leaving 11 bases between. The CDR3 is 14 residues long. The CDR3 coding sequence is TGTGCCAGCAGCGTAGAGGCTAGCGCGAATGAGCAGTTCTTC. It is translated as CASSVEASANEQFF.

V is TRBV5-1 and J is TRBJ1-2; 11 nucleotides align to TRBD1. Germline V CDR1 and CDR2: SGHRS, YFSETQ. The V segment lost 2 bases and the J segment 6 bases; nucleotides outside the gene matches: 6. This CDR3 region has 15 residues. The CDR3 sequence is CASSLTGTGGDGYTF. The CDR3, as DNA: TGCGCCAGCAGCTTAACCGGGACAGGGGGAGATGGCTACACCTTC.

The rearrangement links TRBV6-4 to TRBJ1-1; D might be TRBD1 (5 bases). The CDR3 consists of 14 residues. CDR1 and CDR2 (germline): MRHNA, SNTAGT. The V and J ends lost 6 bases and 5 bases respectively, with 16 bases between them. The CDR3 nucleotides read TGTGCCAGCAGCCTCCGGGGGGGAGAGACTGAAGCTTTCTTT. Protein product: CASSLRGGETEAFF.